The clone carrying this TCR beta chain was seen a handful of times. Antigen: not known. These data originate in a study of blood T cells in healthy people across ages. Study-wide background: Template switching picked up about one barcoded beta molecule for each two T cells. The study's findings and limits: Strong correlation was found linking TCR beta diversity to naive T cell percentage. There were more naive CD4+ cells and higher diversity in long-lived donors than in aged donors.

CDR1 is LGHNA, CDR2 YSLEER, per germline. The germline V and J ends were trimmed by 0 bases and 3 bases, with 7 bases remaining between them. There are 14 residues in the CDR3. The second PCR ran about 6 to 12 cycles with a sample-barcoded 5' primer and J-beta primers. TCRdb processed the 5' RACE reads anew with MiXCR; each CDR3 protein has one entry. The table includes approximately 1.5 million distinct CDR3 sequences, 40% to 45% detected once. This TCR was recovered from a woman between 18 and 29 years old in good health. V usage is TRBV4-3 and J usage is TRBJ2-3; D ambiguous. The specimen sequenced was blood. The CDR3 sequence: CASSQDLKTDTQYF. The DNA for the CDR3 is TGCGCCAGCAGCCAAGACTTGAAGACAGATACGCAGTATTTT.